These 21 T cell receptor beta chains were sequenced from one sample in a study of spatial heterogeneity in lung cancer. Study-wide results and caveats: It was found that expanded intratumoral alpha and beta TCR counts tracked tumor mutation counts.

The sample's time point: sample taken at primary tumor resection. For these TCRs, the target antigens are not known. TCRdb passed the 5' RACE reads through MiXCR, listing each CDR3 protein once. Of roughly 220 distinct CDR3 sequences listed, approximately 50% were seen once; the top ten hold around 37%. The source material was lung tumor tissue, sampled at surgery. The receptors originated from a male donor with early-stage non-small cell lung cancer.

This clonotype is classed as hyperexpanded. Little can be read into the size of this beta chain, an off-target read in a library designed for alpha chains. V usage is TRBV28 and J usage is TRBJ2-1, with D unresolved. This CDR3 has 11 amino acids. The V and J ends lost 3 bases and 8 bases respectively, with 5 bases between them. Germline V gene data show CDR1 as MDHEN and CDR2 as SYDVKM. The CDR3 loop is CASSFPDEQFF. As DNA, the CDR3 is TGTGCCAGCAGTTTCCCGGATGAGCAGTTCTTC.

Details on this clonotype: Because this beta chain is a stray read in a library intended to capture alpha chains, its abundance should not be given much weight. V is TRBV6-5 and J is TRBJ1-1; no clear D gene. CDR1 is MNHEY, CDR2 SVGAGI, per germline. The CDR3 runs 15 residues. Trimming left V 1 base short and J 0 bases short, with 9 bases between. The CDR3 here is CASSYFPDMNTEAFF. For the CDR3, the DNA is TGTGCCAGCAGTTACTTTCCAGACATGAACACTGAAGCTTTCTTT.

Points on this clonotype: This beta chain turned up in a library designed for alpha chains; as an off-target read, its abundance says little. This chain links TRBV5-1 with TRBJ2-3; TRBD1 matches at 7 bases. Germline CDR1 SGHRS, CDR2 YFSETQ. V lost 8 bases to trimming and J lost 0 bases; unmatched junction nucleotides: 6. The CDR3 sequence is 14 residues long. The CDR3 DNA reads TGCGCCAGTAACCGGGACAGCAGCACAGATACGCAGTATTTT. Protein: CASNRDSSTDTQYF.

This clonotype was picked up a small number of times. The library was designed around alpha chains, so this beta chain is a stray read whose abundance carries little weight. The DNA for the CDR3 is TGTGCCAGCAGCCATAGGGACCACGGGGGTTCCTACAATGAGCAGTTCTTC. This sequence encodes CASSHRDHGGSYNEQFF. The J gene is TRBJ2-1, the V gene TRBV7-9; possible D gene TRBD2, 6 bases. This CDR3 is 17 amino acids long. Trimming pared 5 bases from V and 1 base from J, leaving 18 bases between. Germline values: CDR1 SEHNR, CDR2 FQNEAQ (reference sequence). Variable domain in full (rest from reference TRBV7-9 and TRBJ2-1): DTGVSQNPRHKITKRGQNVTFRCDPISEHNRLYWYRQTLGQGPEFLTYFQNEAQLEKSRLLSDRFSAERPKGSFSTLEIQRTEQGDSAMYLCASSHRDHGGSYNEQFFGPGTRLTVL.

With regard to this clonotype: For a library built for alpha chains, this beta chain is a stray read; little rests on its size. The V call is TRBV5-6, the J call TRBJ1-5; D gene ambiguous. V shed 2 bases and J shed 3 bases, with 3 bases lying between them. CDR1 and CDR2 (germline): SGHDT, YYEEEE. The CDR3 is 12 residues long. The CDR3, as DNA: TGTGCCAGCAGCTTCCTCAATCAGCCCCAGCATTTT. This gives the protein CASSFLNQPQHF.

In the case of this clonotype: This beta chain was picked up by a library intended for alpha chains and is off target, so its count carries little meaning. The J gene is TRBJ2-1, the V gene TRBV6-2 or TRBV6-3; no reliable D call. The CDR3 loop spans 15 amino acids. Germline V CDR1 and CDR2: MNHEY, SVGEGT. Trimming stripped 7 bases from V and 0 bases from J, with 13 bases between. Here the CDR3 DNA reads TGTGCCAGCACCATGGACGGTAGCTCCTACAATGAGCAGTTCTTC. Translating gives CASTMDGSSYNEQFF.

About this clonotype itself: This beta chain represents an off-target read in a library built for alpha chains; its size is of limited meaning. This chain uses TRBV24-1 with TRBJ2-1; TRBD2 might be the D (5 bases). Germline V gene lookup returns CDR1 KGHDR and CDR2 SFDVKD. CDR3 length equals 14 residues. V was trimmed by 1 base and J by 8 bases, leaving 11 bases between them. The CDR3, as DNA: TGTGCCACCAGTGATTTTCGGCTAGCTGATGAGCAGTTCTTC. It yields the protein CATSDFRLADEQFF.

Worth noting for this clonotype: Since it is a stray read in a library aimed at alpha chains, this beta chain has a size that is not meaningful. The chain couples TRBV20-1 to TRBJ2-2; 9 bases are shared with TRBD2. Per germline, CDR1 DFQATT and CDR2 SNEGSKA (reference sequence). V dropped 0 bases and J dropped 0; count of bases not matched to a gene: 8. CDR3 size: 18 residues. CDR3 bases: TGCAGTGCTAGAGATCGGGTAGCGGGAGTGTCGAACACCGGGGAGCTGTTTTTT. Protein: CSARDRVAGVSNTGELFF.

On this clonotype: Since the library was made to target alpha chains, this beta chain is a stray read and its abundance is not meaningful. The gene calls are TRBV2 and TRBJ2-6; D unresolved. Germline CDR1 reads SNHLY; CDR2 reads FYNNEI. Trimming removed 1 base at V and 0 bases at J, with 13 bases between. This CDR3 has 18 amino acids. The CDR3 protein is CASSEERRAYSGANVLTF. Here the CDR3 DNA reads TGTGCCAGCAGTGAAGAGAGAAGGGCTTACTCTGGGGCCAACGTCCTGACTTTC.

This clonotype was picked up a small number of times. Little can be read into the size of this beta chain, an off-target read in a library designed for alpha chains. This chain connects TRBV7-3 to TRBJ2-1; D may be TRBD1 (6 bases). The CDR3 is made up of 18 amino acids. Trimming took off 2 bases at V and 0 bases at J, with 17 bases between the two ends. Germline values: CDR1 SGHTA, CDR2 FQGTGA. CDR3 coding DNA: TGTGCCAGCAGCTTACCCAGATCAGGGGAAATCTCCTACAATGAGCAGTTCTTC. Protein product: CASSLPRSGEISYNEQFF. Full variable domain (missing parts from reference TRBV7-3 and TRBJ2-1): GAGVSQTPSNKVTEKGKYVELRCDPISGHTALYWYRQSLGQGPEFLIYFQGTGAADDSGLPNDRFFAVRPEGSVSTLKIQRTERGDSAVYLCASSLPRSGEISYNEQFFGPGTRLTVL.

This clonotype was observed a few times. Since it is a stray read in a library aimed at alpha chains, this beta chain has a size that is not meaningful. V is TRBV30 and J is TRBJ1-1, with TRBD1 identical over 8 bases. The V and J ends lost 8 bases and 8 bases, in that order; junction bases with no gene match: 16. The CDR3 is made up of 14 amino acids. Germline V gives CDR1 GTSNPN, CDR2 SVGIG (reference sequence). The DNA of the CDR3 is TGTGCCACCCCAGGGGGCACCACTTTGACCGAAGCTTTCTTT. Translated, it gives CATPGGTTLTEAFF. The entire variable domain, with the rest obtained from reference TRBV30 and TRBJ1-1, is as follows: SQTIHQWPATLVQPVGSPLSLECTVEGTSNPNLYWYRQAAGRGLQLLFYSVGIGQISSEVPQNLSASRPQDRQFILSSKKLLLSDSGFYLCATPGGTTLTEAFFGQGTRLTVV.

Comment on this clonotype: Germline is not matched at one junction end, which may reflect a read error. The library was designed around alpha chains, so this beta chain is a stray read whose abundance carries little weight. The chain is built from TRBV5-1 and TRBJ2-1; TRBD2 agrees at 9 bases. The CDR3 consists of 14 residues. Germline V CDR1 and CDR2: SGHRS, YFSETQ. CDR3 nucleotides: TGTGCCAGTAAGCGGGAGGCTATCGGCAATGAGCAGTTCTTC. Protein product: CASKREAIGNEQFF.

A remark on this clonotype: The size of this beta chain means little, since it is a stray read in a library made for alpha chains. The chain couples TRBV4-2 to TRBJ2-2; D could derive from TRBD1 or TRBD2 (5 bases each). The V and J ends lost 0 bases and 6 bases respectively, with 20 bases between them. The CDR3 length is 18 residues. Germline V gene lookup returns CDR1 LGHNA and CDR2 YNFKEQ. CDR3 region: CASSQEFRGARRAGELFF. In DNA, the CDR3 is TGTGCCAGCAGCCAAGAATTCCGAGGGGCTCGAAGGGCCGGGGAGCTGTTTTTT.

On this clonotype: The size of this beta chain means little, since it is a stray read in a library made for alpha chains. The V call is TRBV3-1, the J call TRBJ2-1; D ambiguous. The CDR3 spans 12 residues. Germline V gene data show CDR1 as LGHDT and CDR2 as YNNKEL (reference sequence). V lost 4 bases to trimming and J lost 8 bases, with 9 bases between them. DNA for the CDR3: TGTGCCAGCAGCCCCGGGTCCGATGAGCAGTTCTTC. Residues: CASSPGSDEQFF.

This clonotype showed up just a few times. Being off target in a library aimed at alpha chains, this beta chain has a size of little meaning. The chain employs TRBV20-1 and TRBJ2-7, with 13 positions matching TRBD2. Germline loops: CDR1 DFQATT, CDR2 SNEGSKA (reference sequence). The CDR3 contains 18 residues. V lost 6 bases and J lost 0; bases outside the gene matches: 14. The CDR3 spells CSAPHLTSGRSSSYEQYF. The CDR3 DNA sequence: TGCAGTGCCCCACACCTGACTAGCGGGAGGTCGAGCTCCTACGAGCAGTACTTC.

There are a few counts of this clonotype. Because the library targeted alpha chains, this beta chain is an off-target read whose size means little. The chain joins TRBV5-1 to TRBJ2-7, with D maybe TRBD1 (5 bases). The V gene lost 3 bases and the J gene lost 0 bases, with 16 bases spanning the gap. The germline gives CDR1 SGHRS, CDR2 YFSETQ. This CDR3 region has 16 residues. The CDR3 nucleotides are TGCGCCAGCAGCTCAGGGAATCGGATCCGCTCCTACGAGCAGTACTTC. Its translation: CASSSGNRIRSYEQYF. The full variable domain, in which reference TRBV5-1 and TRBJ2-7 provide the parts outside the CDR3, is KAGVTQTPRYLIKTRGQQVTLSCSPISGHRSVSWYQQTPGQGLQFLFEYFSETQRNKGNFPGRFSGRQFSNSRSEMNVSTLELGDSALYLCASSSGNRIRSYEQYFGPGTRLTVT.

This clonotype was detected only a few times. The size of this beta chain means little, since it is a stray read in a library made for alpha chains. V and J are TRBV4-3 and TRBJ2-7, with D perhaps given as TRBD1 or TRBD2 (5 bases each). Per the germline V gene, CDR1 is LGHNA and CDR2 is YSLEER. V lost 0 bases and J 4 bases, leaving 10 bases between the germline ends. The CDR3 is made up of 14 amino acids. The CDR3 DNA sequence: TGCGCCAGCAGCCAAGACTGGGACGCTTACGAGCAGTACTTC. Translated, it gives CASSQDWDAYEQYF.

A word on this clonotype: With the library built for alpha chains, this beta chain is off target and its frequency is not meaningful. Written as DNA, the CDR3 is TGCAGCGTTGAGGGTGCAGATACGCAGTATTTT. It yields the protein CSVEGADTQYF. The V gene is TRBV29-1, the J gene TRBJ2-3; D call uncertain. The CDR3 is 11 residues long. Trimming took 3 bases from V and 4 from J, leaving 5 bases between them. The germline CDR1 and CDR2 sequences are SQVTM and ANQGSEA.

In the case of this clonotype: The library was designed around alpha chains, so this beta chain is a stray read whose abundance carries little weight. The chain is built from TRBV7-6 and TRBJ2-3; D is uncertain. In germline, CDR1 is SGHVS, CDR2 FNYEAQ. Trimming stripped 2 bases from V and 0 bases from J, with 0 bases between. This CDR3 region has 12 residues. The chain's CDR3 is CASSLSTDTQYF. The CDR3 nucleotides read TGTGCCAGCAGCTTAAGCACAGATACGCAGTATTTT. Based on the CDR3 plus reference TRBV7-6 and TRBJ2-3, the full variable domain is GAGVSQSPRYKVTKRGQDVALRCDPISGHVSLYWYRQALGQGPEFLTYFNYEAQQDKSGLPNDRFSAERPEGSISTLTIQRTEQRDSAMYRCASSLSTDTQYFGPGTRLTVL.

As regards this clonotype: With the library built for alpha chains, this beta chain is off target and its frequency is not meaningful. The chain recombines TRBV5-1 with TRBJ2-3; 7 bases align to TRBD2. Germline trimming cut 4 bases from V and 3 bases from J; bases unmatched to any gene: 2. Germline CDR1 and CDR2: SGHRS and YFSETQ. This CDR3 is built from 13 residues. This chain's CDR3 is CASSPGGTDTQYF. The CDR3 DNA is TGCGCCAGCAGCCCCGGGGGGACAGATACGCAGTATTTT.

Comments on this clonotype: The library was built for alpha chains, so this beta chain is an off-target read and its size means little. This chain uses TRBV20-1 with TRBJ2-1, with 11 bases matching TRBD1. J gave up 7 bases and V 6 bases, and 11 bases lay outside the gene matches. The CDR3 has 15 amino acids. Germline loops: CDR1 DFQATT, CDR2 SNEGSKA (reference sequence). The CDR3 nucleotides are TGCAGTGCACTGGCGGGGACAGGGGGAAGGAATGAGCAGTTCTTC. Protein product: CSALAGTGGRNEQFF.